This is a list of T cell receptor beta chains from one sample in a study of T cells in Graves' hyperthyroidism and ophthalmopathy. Using its own MiXCR run on the multiplex PCR reads, TCRdb lists one record per CDR3 protein. Of roughly 250,000 distinct CDR3 sequences listed, approximately 15% are singletons. Sequencing was carried out using blood. The receptors originated from a woman aged 40 to 49 with Graves' hyperthyroidism that later progressed to Graves' ophthalmopathy. Both conserved end residues are part of each CDR3. D genes are given only for firm matches. Size values are once, few and many counts, or a class for expanded clones, and some rows have none.

CDR3 | DNA | size | J | V | D
CSARLAGALSYEQYF | TGCAGTGCTCGACTAGCGGGAGCCCTTTCCTACGAGCAGTACTTC | many | TRBJ2-7 | TRBV20-1 | TRBD2
CAWSVLDYNSPLHF | TGTGCCTGGAGTGTACTCGACTATAATTCACCCCTCCACTTT | many | TRBJ1-6 | TRBV30 | NA
CASSFSTGNYGYTF | TGTGCCAGCAGTTTTAGTACAGGCAACTATGGCTACACCTTC | NA | TRBJ1-2 | TRBV12-3/TRBV12-4 | NA
CASRLADTGGEQFF | TGTGCCAGCAGACTAGCGGATACTGGCGGTGAGCAGTTCTTC | NA | TRBJ2-1 | TRBV12-3/TRBV12-4 | TRBD2
CASSSPSGRRDYEQCF | TGCGCCAGCAGTTCTCCGAGCGGGAGAAGGGACTACGAGCAGTGCTTC | NA | TRBJ2-7 | TRBV5-1 | TRBD2
CAIQPGQGNYEQYF | TGTGCCATTCAACCGGGACAGGGTAACTACGAGCAGTACTTC | NA | TRBJ2-7 | TRBV28 | TRBD1
CASSPPTDTQYF | TGTGCCAGCAGTCCCCCCACAGATACGCAGTATTTT | many | TRBJ2-3 | TRBV18 | NA
CASSFFSSRENEQFF | TGTGCCAGCAGCTTTTTCAGCTCGCGGGAGAATGAGCAGTTCTTC | NA | TRBJ2-1 | TRBV5-4 | TRBD2
CASSSMRRGDAYEQYF | TGTGCCAGCAGCTCAATGCGACGCGGGGACGCCTACGAGCAGTACTTC | many | TRBJ2-7 | TRBV7-9 | NA
CASSLASLVNEQFF | TGCGCCAGCAGCTTGGCAAGTCTAGTAAATGAGCAGTTCTTC | many | TRBJ2-1 | TRBV5-1 | NA
CASSPSDGSYEQYF | TGTGCCAGCAGCCCATCGGACGGTTCCTACGAGCAGTACTTC | many | TRBJ2-7 | TRBV7-9 | NA